A selection of T cell receptor beta chains follows, all from one sample in a study of OX40 agonist ivuxolimab in advanced cancers. This table comes from immunoSEQ multiplex PCR, and its TCRdb copy is limited to in-frame clones, with some not included. The sample lists about 85,000 clones; roughly four fifths were seen once. Material: CD4+ or CD8+ T cells sorted from blood, obtained in a trial of the OX40 agonist ivuxolimab. The receptors were gathered from an adult with an advanced solid tumor such as melanoma, head and neck, liver or kidney cancer. The CDR3 runs from the conserved cysteine through the conserved F or W. The D gene is left open where the match is weak. Rows give clone size only sometimes, using once, few, many, or a class for an expanded clone.

TGTGCCAGCAGCTTAATGCCGAACACTGAAGCTTTCTTT	CASSLMPNTEAFF	.	.	TRBV7-9	TRBJ1-1
TGTGCCAGCAGCCCGGACGGCAGGTCCTACGAGCAGTACTTC	CASSPDGRSYEQYF	.	.	TRBV9	TRBJ2-7
TGTGCCAGCAGCTTGGGGGGCAACTATGGCTACACCTTC	CASSLGGNYGYTF	.	.	TRBV5-6	TRBJ1-2
TGTGCCAGCAGCTTATATTTAGAGACCCAGTACTTC	CASSLYLETQYF	.	.	TRBV7-2	TRBJ2-5
TGTGCCAGCAGTGAGGGACTAGCCAATGAGCAGTTCTTC	CASSEGLANEQFF	few	TRBD2	TRBV6-4	TRBJ2-1
TGTGCCAGCAGTGGGACGCGGGGGGGCGCCTACAATGAGCAGTTCTTC	CASSGTRGGAYNEQFF	.	TRBD2	TRBV6-1	TRBJ2-1
TGTGCCAGTAGTTCCCAGGGGGGGCGAGTTCAGCCCCAGCATTTT	CASSSQGGRVQPQHF	.	TRBD1	TRBV19	TRBJ1-5
TGTGCCAGCAGCCCCCAGCCCTGGCGGGGGGCAGATACGCAGTATTTT	CASSPQPWRGADTQYF	.	TRBD2	TRBV7-2	TRBJ2-3
TGCGCCAGCAGCTTGGCTAGCGGGAGTTCCTACGAGCAGTACTTC	CASSLASGSSYEQYF	.	TRBD2	TRBV5-1	TRBJ2-7
TGTGCCAGCAGCCAAGGGAGGGTTCCGGGAGATACGCAGTATTTT	CASSQGRVPGDTQYF	.	.	TRBV4-2	TRBJ2-3
TGTGCCAGCAGCCCAGAGGTAAACACCGGGGAGCTGTTTTTT	CASSPEVNTGELFF	.	.	TRBV7-2	TRBJ2-2
TGTGCCAGCAGCTTATTAGCATTTTGGGGGACAGGAGAATCAATAGCCAAAAACATTCAGTACTTC	CASSLLAFWGTGESIAKNIQYF	.	TRBD1	TRBV7-8	TRBJ2-4
TGTGCCAGCAGCTTTTGGGTGGGGAATCGGGATACGCAGTATTTT	CASSFWVGNRDTQYF	.	.	TRBV4-2	TRBJ2-3
TGTGCCAGCAGCTTAGATTGGGGGACCCACACAGATACGCAGTATTTT	CASSLDWGTHTDTQYF	.	.	TRBV11-2	TRBJ2-3
TGTGCCAGCTCACCACCGTACACCGGGGAGCTGTTTTTT	CASSPPYTGELFF	.	.	TRBV18	TRBJ2-2
TGTGCCAGTAGTACACTAGCCTTAAGCACAGATACGCAGTATTTT	CASSTLALSTDTQYF	once	.	TRBV19	TRBJ2-3
TGTGCCAGCAGGGGACAGGGTGACACTGAAGCTTTCTTT	CASRGQGDTEAFF	.	TRBD1	TRBV5-4	TRBJ1-1
TGTGCCAGCATGCGACTAGCGGAGCAAGGCGATACGCAGTATTTT	CASMRLAEQGDTQYF	.	TRBD2	TRBV5-4	TRBJ2-3
TGTGCCAGCAGCCAGGGGGGGCTCTCTGGGGCCAACGTCCTGACTTTC	CASSQGGLSGANVLTF	.	.	TRBV9	TRBJ2-6
TGTGCCAGCAGCACAGGAGTTAACACCGGGGAGCTGTTTTTT	CASSTGVNTGELFF	few	.	TRBV27	TRBJ2-2
TGTGCTAGTGGTTTGGCCGGCGGGATAGAAAATGAGCAGTTCTTC	CASGLAGGIENEQFF	.	.	TRBV12-5	TRBJ2-1
TGTGCCAGCCCGGTCCGAAGCCGAAGCTCCTACGAGCAGTACTTC	CASPVRSRSSYEQYF	.	.	TRBV6-1	TRBJ2-7
TGTGCCAGCAGCGTAGGGGGGAGGAGCACAGATACGCAGTATTTT	CASSVGGRSTDTQYF	.	.	TRBV9	TRBJ2-3
TGTGCCAGCAGTGGCCTAGCGGGAAGCACAGATACGCAGTATTTT	CASSGLAGSTDTQYF	.	TRBD2	TRBV27	TRBJ2-3
TGTGCCAGCAGTCTCTCGGGGGCAGCCTACGAGCAGTACTTC	CASSLSGAAYEQYF	.	.	TRBV27	TRBJ2-7
TGCAGCGTGCCAAGCGGGGCCCTTTCCCTTAACACCGGGGAGCTGTTTTTT	CSVPSGALSLNTGELFF	few	TRBD2	TRBV29-1	TRBJ2-2
TGTGCCAGCACCCAGATAGGGGCGTTGGGCAACGAGCAGTACTTC	CASTQIGALGNEQYF	.	.	TRBV7-2	TRBJ2-7
TGTGCCAGCAGCTTTTGGGAGGGAAACACACAAGCTTTCTTT	CASSFWEGNTQAFF	.	.	TRBV11-2	TRBJ1-1
TGCGCCAGCAGCCAAGATCAGGGCACCGCCTACGAGCAGTACTTC	CASSQDQGTAYEQYF	few	.	TRBV4-3	TRBJ2-7
TGCGCCAGCAGCTTCGGGGGCTCAACGGATACGCAGTATTTT	CASSFGGSTDTQYF	.	.	TRBV5-1	TRBJ2-3
TGTGCCAGCAGCGTAGGCCCAGGCCCTAGGAGGACAAAGACCCAGTACTTC	CASSVGPGPRRTKTQYF	.	.	TRBV9	TRBJ2-5
TGTGCCAGCAGCCAAGCAGGGCGGGCAGATACGCAGTATTTT	CASSQAGRADTQYF	once	.	TRBV14	TRBJ2-3
TGTGCCAGCAGCTTATTTAGGGGGCGGGATGAAAAACTGTTTTTT	CASSLFRGRDEKLFF	.	TRBD1	TRBV7-2	TRBJ1-4
TGTGCCAGCAGTGGGGACAGGTCATATGGCTACACCTTC	CASSGDRSYGYTF	.	TRBD1	TRBV28	TRBJ1-2
TGTGCCAGCTCACCAACAGGGATGGACGGGGAGCTGTTTTTT	CASSPTGMDGELFF	.	.	TRBV18	TRBJ2-2
TGTGCCAGTAGTATTTTTAAGGGGGTTAGCAATCAGCCCCAGCATTTT	CASSIFKGVSNQPQHF	once	.	TRBV19	TRBJ1-5
TGTGCCAGCAGTTTAATCGGACAGGGAAGCACCGGGGAGCTGTTTTTT	CASSLIGQGSTGELFF	.	TRBD1	TRBV28	TRBJ2-2
TGTGCAAGTCGCTTAGCGTGCCAGCGGGGGAGCACAGATACGCAGTATTTT	CASRLACQRGSTDTQYF	.	.	TRBV12-2	TRBJ2-3
TGTGCCAGCAGCTTAGGGGGCCGAAATGAAAAACTGTTTTTT	CASSLGGRNEKLFF	.	.	TRBV13	TRBJ1-4
TGTGCCAGCAGCCGACAGGGGTCTCTTACTGAAGCTTTCTTT	CASSRQGSLTEAFF	.	TRBD1	TRBV5-4	TRBJ1-1
TGCGCCAGCAGCCCGTCCCCCCTCCCGCTCGGGTACACCGGGGAGCTGTTTTTT	CASSPSPLPLGYTGELFF	.	.	TRBV4-3	TRBJ2-2
TGTGCCAGCAGCCTACTAGCGAGGGATGAGCAGTTCTTC	CASSLLARDEQFF	.	TRBD2	TRBV28	TRBJ2-1
TGTGCCAGCAGCTCCTGGGACAGCGATTACGAGCAGTACTTC	CASSSWDSDYEQYF	.	TRBD1	TRBV9	TRBJ2-7
TGTGCCAGTAGTATAGGTGCAGGGCGGTCGGGTCAGCCCCAGCATTTT	CASSIGAGRSGQPQHF	few	.	TRBV19	TRBJ1-5
TGTGCCAGCAGTCCTAGCGGGGGTGACAATGAGCAGTTCTTC	CASSPSGGDNEQFF	few	TRBD2	TRBV6-5	TRBJ2-1
TGCAGTGTTGTGAGGGGCGCTACGCAGTATTTT	CSVVRGATQYF	once	.	TRBV20-1	TRBJ2-3
TGTGCCAGTAGTATCAGACCAACCGTCTTTTCCGCCTTCCGGCAGTTCTTC	CASSIRPTVFSAFRQFF	.	.	TRBV19	TRBJ2-1
TGTGCCAGCAGCTTACTTACAGGGGAGAAAGAGACCCAGTACTTC	CASSLLTGEKETQYF	.	TRBD1	TRBV7-2	TRBJ2-5
TGTGCCAGCAGTTTAAACCGGGGCCTAATAGAGACCCAGTACTTC	CASSLNRGLIETQYF	.	.	TRBV28	TRBJ2-5